These 2 T cell receptor beta chains share one sample of origin, sequenced in a study of shared clonotypes between healthy human individuals. Profiled with immunoSEQ multiplex PCR; TCRdb holds only in-frame clones, not every one. The profile shows around 510,000 clones, roughly 95% of them singletons. The specimen sequenced was naive CD4+ T cells sorted from blood. Subset defined: CD45RA+ positively selected. The source of these receptors is a woman aged 25 to 45 in good health.

The chain joins TRBV9 to TRBJ1-3; no definite D call. CDR3 length equals 14 residues. V was trimmed by 5 bases and J by 0 bases, leaving 9 bases between them. CDR1 and CDR2 (germline): SGDLS, YYNGEE. The CDR3 coding sequence is TGTGCCAGCAGGTTCGGGAGCTCTGGAAACACCATATATTTT. Translated: CASRFGSSGNTIYF.

The rearrangement uses TRBV19 and TRBJ2-1; D may be TRBD2 (6 bases). The V end lost 6 bases, the J end lost 5 bases, and 14 bases lay between the germline ends. The CDR3 has 14 residues. Germline CDR1 and CDR2: LNHDA and SQIVND (reference sequence). CDR3 protein: CASRLGSGHNEQFF. CDR3 DNA: TGTGCCAGTAGATTAGGAAGCGGGCACAATGAGCAGTTCTTC.